These 19 T cell receptor beta chains originate from one sample sequenced in a study of T cell responses to AZD1222 COVID-19 vaccine. Assay: immunoSEQ multiplex PCR; the TCRdb copy retains only in-frame clones and omits some. The data show under 140,000 clones, roughly 90% seen once. The sample here was peripheral blood, taken 28 days after the second AZD1222 dose. Receptor source: an adult who received the AZD1222 COVID-19 vaccine.

This clone has only a few counts. This chain uses TRBV9 with TRBJ2-5; either TRBD1 or TRBD2 may fit D (5 bases each). The germline V and J ends were trimmed by 3 bases and 5 bases, with 20 bases remaining between them. This CDR3 is 16 amino acids long. Germline V gene sequence: CDR1 SGDLS, CDR2 YYNGEE. DNA of the CDR3: TGTGCCAGCAGCGCCGGGGCGGCGCGGGCGGGTGAGACCCAGTACTTC. Amino acids: CASSAGAARAGETQYF.

This chain links TRBV15 with TRBJ1-5, with D perhaps TRBD1 (6 bases). Trimming took off 3 bases at V and 4 bases at J, with 13 bases between the two ends. CDR3 length: 15 residues. CDR1 and CDR2 from the germline V gene are LNHNV and YYDKDF (reference sequence). The CDR3 DNA sequence: TGTGCCACCAGCAGTGAGGGGGAGGGGAATCAGCCCCAGCATTTT. Translation gives CATSSEGEGNQPQHF.

The chain joins TRBV5-1 to TRBJ2-5; D assignment may be TRBD1 or TRBD2 (5 bases each). CDR3 length: 13 residues. Germline CDR1 is SGHRS and CDR2 is YFSETQ. Between the trimmed V and J ends, which lost 3 bases and 4 bases, there was a span of 10 bases. For the CDR3, the DNA is TGCGCCAGCAGCTCCGGGGCAGGAGAGACCCAGTACTTC. Translation: CASSSGAGETQYF.

The chain joins TRBV9 to TRBJ2-2, with 13 bases matching TRBD2. In germline, CDR1 is SGDLS, CDR2 YYNGEE. V shed 3 bases, J shed 1 base, and the junction held 3 bases outside the gene matches. The CDR3 has 17 residues. The CDR3 sequence is CASSDRLAGGNTGELFF. The CDR3 region has the DNA TGTGCCAGCAGCGATCGACTAGCGGGGGGGAACACCGGGGAGCTGTTTTTT. Full variable domain (missing parts from reference TRBV9 and TRBJ2-2): DSGVTQTPKHLITATGQRVTLRCSPRSGDLSVYWYQQSLDQGLQFLIQYYNGEERAKGNILERFSAQQFPDLHSELNLSSLELGDSALYFCASSDRLAGGNTGELFFGEGSRLTVL.

This rearrangement joins TRBV10-3 to TRBJ2-1, with 12 bases fitting TRBD2. This CDR3 spans 17 amino acids. The J segment lost 9 bases and the V segment lost 2 bases, leaving 11 bases of the junction unmatched. Looked up from germline, CDR1 is ENHRY and CDR2 is SYGVKD. The CDR3 here is CAISEPPGLAGWGEQFF. CDR3 DNA sequence: TGTGCCATCAGTGAGCCACCGGGACTAGCGGGTTGGGGTGAGCAGTTCTTC.

The V call is TRBV28, the J call TRBJ2-5; maybe TRBD2 (5 bases). V gave up 1 base and J gave up 7 bases, with 13 bases separating them. Germline lookup yields CDR1 MDHEN and CDR2 SYDVKM. The CDR3 spans 14 residues. CDR3 in amino acids: CASSLYTGIGTQYF. In DNA form, the CDR3 reads TGTGCCAGCAGTTTATATACGGGAATCGGGACCCAGTACTTC.

This chain links TRBV2 with TRBJ2-1; D is undetermined. Germline V gives CDR1 SNHLY, CDR2 FYNNEI. There are 12 residues in the CDR3. V was shortened by 3 bases and J by 8 bases, with 8 bases between the two germline ends. DNA for the CDR3: TGTGCCAGCAGTGACCCGGCGGATGAGCAGTTCTTC. Encoded protein: CASSDPADEQFF. The full variable domain, completed using reference TRBV2 and TRBJ2-1, is EPEVTQTPSHQVTQMGQEVILRCVPISNHLYFYWYRQILGQKVEFLVSFYNNEISEKSEIFDDQFSVERPDGSNFTLKIRSTKLEDSAMYFCASSDPADEQFFGPGTRLTVL.

The chain couples TRBV7-9 to TRBJ1-3; 10 bases match TRBD1. Germline values: CDR1 SEHNR, CDR2 FQNEAQ (reference sequence). V shed 3 bases, J shed 2 bases, and the junction held 1 base outside the gene matches. CDR3 length equals 15 residues. CDR3 sequence reads: CASSFGQGAGNTIYF. The CDR3 DNA sequence: TGTGCCAGCAGCTTCGGACAGGGGGCTGGAAACACCATATATTTT.

This clone was picked up one time. The chain recombines TRBV19 with TRBJ2-1; 15 bases match TRBD2. Germline values: CDR1 LNHDA, CDR2 SQIVND (reference sequence). This CDR3 contains 17 residues. The ends lost 4 bases at V and 6 bases at J; junction bases unmatched: 7. The CDR3 sequence: CASSKSGLAGGGNEQFF. The CDR3 DNA follows: TGTGCCAGTAGTAAATCGGGACTAGCGGGAGGTGGCAATGAGCAGTTCTTC. Based on the CDR3 plus reference TRBV19 and TRBJ2-1, the full variable domain is DGGITQSPKYLFRKEGQNVTLSCEQNLNHDAMYWYRQDPGQGLRLIYYSQIVNDFQKGDIAEGYSVSREKKESFPLTVTSAQKNPTAFYLCASSKSGLAGGGNEQFFGPGTRLTVL.

The V call is TRBV29-1, the J call TRBJ1-6, with 10 bases that match TRBD1. The CDR3 extends over 14 amino acids. Germline V gives CDR1 SQVTM, CDR2 ANQGSEA. With V trimmed by 7 bases and J by 10 bases, 10 bases remained unmatched. DNA for the CDR3: TGCAGCGGTCACCCCGGGACAGGGGTGTCACCCCTCCACTTT. It codes for CSGHPGTGVSPLHF.

The chain links TRBV5-1 to TRBJ2-7; D is ambiguous. The CDR3 extends over 13 amino acids. V was cut by 6 bases and J by 5 bases, with 15 bases left in between. Germline CDR1 SGHRS, CDR2 YFSETQ. CDR3 sequence reads: CASKTDGAHEQYF. The CDR3 DNA reads as TGCGCCAGCAAGACGGACGGAGCCCACGAGCAGTACTTC.

This chain joins TRBV7-2 and TRBJ2-6; weak D call: TRBD1 (6 bases). V lost 4 bases and J lost 1, with 11 bases in between. Germline V gives CDR1 SGHTA, CDR2 FQGNSA. The CDR3 is 16 amino acids. CDR3 residues: CASSSQGRSGANVLTF. As DNA, the CDR3 is TGTGCCAGCAGCTCACAGGGACGGTCTGGGGCCAACGTCCTGACTTTC.

The rearrangement links TRBV2 to TRBJ1-5; TRBD1 is a possible D gene (6 bases). Germline V gene sequence: CDR1 SNHLY, CDR2 FYNNEI. Trimming removed 4 bases from V and 3 bases from J, with 10 bases in between. CDR3 length: 14 residues. CDR3 nucleotides: TGTGCCAGCAGTGGCCGGGACAACAATCAGCCCCAGCATTTT. It yields the protein CASSGRDNNQPQHF.

The genes are TRBV2 and TRBJ2-7; unclear D gene. The CDR3 is 15 residues long. The germline gives CDR1 SNHLY, CDR2 FYNNEI. V shed 0 bases and J shed 3 bases, with 12 bases lying between them. This chain's CDR3 is CASSEALGRIYEQYF. In nucleotides, the CDR3 is TGTGCCAGCAGTGAAGCGCTAGGACGGATCTACGAGCAGTACTTC.

The V call is TRBV28, the J call TRBJ2-7; TRBD2 aligns across 11 bases. Unmatched junction bases numbered 4, after V lost 0 bases and J lost 0 bases. The CDR3 has 17 amino acids. Germline loops: CDR1 MDHEN, CDR2 SYDVKM. CDR3 in amino acids: CASSLWGLAETSYEQYF. The CDR3 DNA reads as TGTGCCAGCAGTTTATGGGGACTAGCGGAAACCTCCTACGAGCAGTACTTC.

The table lists this clone with a count of one. The gene calls are TRBV2 and TRBJ2-5; a possible D gene is TRBD2 (5 bases). In germline, CDR1 is SNHLY, CDR2 FYNNEI. The V and J ends lost 8 bases and 2 bases respectively, with 12 bases between them. CDR3 length: 13 residues. The CDR3 DNA sequence: TGTGCCAGCGACCGCAGCGGACAAGAGACCCAGTACTTC. It yields the protein CASDRSGQETQYF.

The chain is built from TRBV6-5 and TRBJ1-1; unclear D gene. This CDR3 is built from 15 residues. The V end was cut by 5 bases, the J end by 1 base, with 14 bases between. Germline lookup yields CDR1 MNHEY and CDR2 SVGAGI. The CDR3 protein is CASSPQGPANTEAFF. CDR3 in DNA: TGTGCCAGCAGTCCCCAAGGGCCAGCGAACACTGAAGCTTTCTTT.

This chain joins TRBV5-1 and TRBJ2-7; 8 nucleotides line up with TRBD2. Trimming cost V 0 bases and J 0 bases; bases outside gene matches: 2. There are 15 residues in the CDR3. Germline CDR1 is SGHRS and CDR2 is YFSETQ. The CDR3 sequence is CASSLAAGGSYEQYF. The CDR3 nucleotides are TGCGCCAGCAGCTTGGCGGCGGGGGGCTCCTACGAGCAGTACTTC. Full variable domain (rest looked up from reference TRBV5-1 and TRBJ2-7): KAGVTQTPRYLIKTRGQQVTLSCSPISGHRSVSWYQQTPGQGLQFLFEYFSETQRNKGNFPGRFSGRQFSNSRSEMNVSTLELGDSALYLCASSLAAGGSYEQYFGPGTRLTVT.

The J gene is TRBJ2-5, the V gene TRBV5-1, with D possibly being TRBD2 (6 bases). Germline V gene data show CDR1 as SGHRS and CDR2 as YFSETQ. CDR3 length: 14 amino acids. V lost 0 bases, J lost 3 bases, and 9 bases lay in between. CDR3 region: CASSLGGGEETQYF. The CDR3 nucleotides read TGCGCCAGCAGCTTGGGGGGCGGGGAAGAGACCCAGTACTTC.